The 3 T cell receptor beta chains listed next were all sequenced from one sample in a study of T cells after yellow fever vaccination. In TCRdb, the 5' RACE reads were re-called with MiXCR into one record per CDR3 protein. The profile shows under 150,000 distinct CDR3 sequences, 12% to 15% of them singletons. Material: CD8+ T cells sorted from PBMCs, obtained 5 days after the yellow fever booster vaccination. The receptors derive from a man aged 18 to 35 who received the YFV17D yellow fever vaccine.

This clonotype has just a few counts. The V gene is TRBV6-4, the J gene TRBJ2-7; TRBD2 matches at 9 bases. The V gene's germline CDR1 is MRHNA and CDR2 SNTAGT. The CDR3 is 13 amino acids. The ends lost 5 bases at V and 4 bases at J; junction bases unmatched: 3. The CDR3 here is CASSQAGGYEQYF. The DNA of the CDR3 is TGTGCCAGCAGTCAAGCGGGGGGTTACGAGCAGTACTTC.

This clonotype turned up a few times. The chain uses TRBV4-1 and TRBJ2-5, with 8 positions matching TRBD1. J lost 1 base, V lost 4 bases, and 14 bases had no gene match. Germline assignment: CDR1 MGHRA and CDR2 YSYEKL. The CDR3 contains 18 residues. This CDR3 is CASSPYGQGGIIQETQYF. The DNA for the CDR3 is TGCGCCAGCAGCCCGTATGGACAGGGTGGAATAATCCAAGAGACCCAGTACTTC.

The V call is TRBV4-1, the J call TRBJ2-4; D gene ambiguous. There are 12 residues in the CDR3. V gave up 2 bases and J gave up 6 bases, with 5 bases separating them. Looked up from germline, CDR1 is MGHRA and CDR2 is YSYEKL. This CDR3 reads CASSQLGNIQYF. The CDR3 coding sequence is TGCGCCAGCAGCCAATTAGGAAACATTCAGTACTTC.